A selection of T cell receptor beta chains follows, all from one sample in a study of T cells in Graves' hyperthyroidism and ophthalmopathy. TCRdb independently ran MiXCR on the multiplex PCR reads; one entry per CDR3 protein. The data hold under 350,000 distinct CDR3 sequences, with 17% observed a single time. Input material: blood. Every receptor here comes from a woman between 55 and 75 years old with Graves' ophthalmopathy. Both conserved end residues are part of each CDR3. The order of the fields is CDR3 protein, V gene, clone size, J gene. The size of a clone is reported for some rows only, either as once, few or many, or as a class for expanded clones.

CSASDADSGREKLFF,TRBV20-1,many,TRBJ1-4
CASSPPLGQGYGYTF,TRBV9,NA,TRBJ1-2
CASSRGTSGSPISSYNEQFF,TRBV4-2,NA,TRBJ2-1
CASSLLVEAGQDYTF,TRBV5-4,once,TRBJ1-2
CSARDSGTSGRFPYEQYF,TRBV20-1,few,TRBJ2-7
CASSHGYDGDEQFF,TRBV7-2,many,TRBJ2-1
CASRGQGSWETQYF,TRBV18,many,TRBJ2-5
CASSERIGGAEAFF,TRBV6-1,NA,TRBJ1-1
CASSSPGTQQETQYF,TRBV28,many,TRBJ2-5
CASSSTGTSGRYTQYF,TRBV4-2,many,TRBJ2-3
CASSLAGATVAQYF,TRBV28,many,TRBJ2-3
CASSRPRGVNTEAFF,TRBV6-1,many,TRBJ1-1
CSARDRFGGSQPQHF,TRBV20-1,many,TRBJ1-5
CASSSPTSGSSSYEQYF,TRBV7-2,many,TRBJ2-7
CASSSGGADQPQHF,TRBV27,many,TRBJ1-5
CASSFSSGANVLTF,TRBV6-1,many,TRBJ2-6
CASGTGTARQETQYF,TRBV5-5,NA,TRBJ2-5
CSALRVTEAFF,TRBV20-1,many,TRBJ1-1
CASSQEMDYGYTF,TRBV3-1,many,TRBJ1-2
CATSDLTGTGETQYF,TRBV24-1,many,TRBJ2-5
CASSPKMNTEAFF,TRBV18,many,TRBJ1-1
CASSVGMEVTDTQYF,TRBV9,many,TRBJ2-3
CASSGILAGVHNEQFF,TRBV2,many,TRBJ2-1
CASSFSKGQGFYEQYF,TRBV13,few,TRBJ2-7
CSASQWGAFEAFF,TRBV20-1,NA,TRBJ1-1
CSAKDRVKVYGYTF,TRBV20-1,few,TRBJ1-2
CASKPDSGGGEQFF,TRBV7-2,many,TRBJ2-1
CASIRDRGPYEQYF,TRBV2,NA,TRBJ2-7
CASKDRGRTDTQYF,TRBV19,NA,TRBJ2-3
CASSLGGADTQYF,TRBV18,many,TRBJ2-3
CASSLGQGLRAFF,TRBV12-3/TRBV12-4,many,TRBJ1-1
CATSDSQGGRDGLGNTGELFF,TRBV24-1,few,TRBJ2-2
CASSTGTNQETQYF,TRBV18,many,TRBJ2-5
CSARDPPIVTEAFF,TRBV20-1,many,TRBJ1-1
CASSEDRGSYEQYF,TRBV9,many,TRBJ2-7
CSARPRVGTSGDYEQYF,TRBV20-1,many,TRBJ2-7
CASSLDLDTPIEAYEQYF,TRBV7-2,many,TRBJ2-7
CSARVGGTYEQYF,TRBV20-1,many,TRBJ2-7
CASSGGWLERSYEQYF,TRBV11-3,NA,TRBJ2-7
CASSQPDDRRKTKISDTQYF,TRBV14,many,TRBJ2-3
CASSLVRDPGGEQYF,TRBV7-2,many,TRBJ2-7
CATRPGTFDSTDTQYF,TRBV24-1,NA,TRBJ2-3
CASSISYIGGRDNQPQHF,TRBV19,NA,TRBJ1-5
CSAYLQGVKSTNEKLFF,TRBV20-1,NA,TRBJ1-4
CASSPRSGPQETQYF,TRBV18,few,TRBJ2-5
CASSARDRLQPQHF,TRBV28,NA,TRBJ1-5
CASSIGGLGETQYF,TRBV7-2,many,TRBJ2-5
CASSVSGTETYEQYF,TRBV9,many,TRBJ2-7
CASSFPSGTGGLGYTF,TRBV12-3/TRBV12-4,few,TRBJ1-2
CSASANTLNEQFF,TRBV20-1,many,TRBJ2-1
CASSLGRATNEKLFF,TRBV11-1,many,TRBJ1-4
CASSQGPQLSYEQYF,TRBV4-2,few,TRBJ2-7